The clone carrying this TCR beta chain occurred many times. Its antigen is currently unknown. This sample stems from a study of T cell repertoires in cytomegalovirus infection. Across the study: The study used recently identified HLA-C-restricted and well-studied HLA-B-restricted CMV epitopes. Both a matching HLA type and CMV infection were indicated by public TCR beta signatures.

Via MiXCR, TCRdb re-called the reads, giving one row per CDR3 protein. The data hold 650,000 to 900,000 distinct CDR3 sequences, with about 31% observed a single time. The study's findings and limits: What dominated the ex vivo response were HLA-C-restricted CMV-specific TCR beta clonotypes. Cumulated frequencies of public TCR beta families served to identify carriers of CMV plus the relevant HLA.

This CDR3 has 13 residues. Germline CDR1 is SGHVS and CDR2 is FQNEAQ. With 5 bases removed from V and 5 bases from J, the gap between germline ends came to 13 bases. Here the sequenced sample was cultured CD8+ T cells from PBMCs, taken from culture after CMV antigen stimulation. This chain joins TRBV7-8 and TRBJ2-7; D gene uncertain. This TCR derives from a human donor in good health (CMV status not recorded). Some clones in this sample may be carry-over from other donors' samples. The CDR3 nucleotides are TGTGCCAGCAGCCCGGCGGCTGCAGACGAGCAGTACTTC. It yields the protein CASSPAAADEQYF.